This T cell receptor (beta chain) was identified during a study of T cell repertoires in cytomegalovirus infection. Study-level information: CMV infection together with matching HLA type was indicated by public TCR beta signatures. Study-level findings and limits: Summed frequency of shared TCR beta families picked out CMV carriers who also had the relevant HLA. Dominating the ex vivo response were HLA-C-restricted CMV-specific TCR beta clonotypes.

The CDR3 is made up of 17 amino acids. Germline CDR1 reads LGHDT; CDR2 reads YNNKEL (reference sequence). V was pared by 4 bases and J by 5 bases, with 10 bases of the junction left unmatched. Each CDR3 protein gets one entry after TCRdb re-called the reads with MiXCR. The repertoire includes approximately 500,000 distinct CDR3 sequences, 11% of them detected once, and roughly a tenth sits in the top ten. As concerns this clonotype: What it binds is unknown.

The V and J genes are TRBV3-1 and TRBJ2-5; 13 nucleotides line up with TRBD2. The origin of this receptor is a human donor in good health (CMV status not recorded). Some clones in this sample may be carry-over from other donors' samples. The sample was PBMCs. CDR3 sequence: CASSPWTSGGSVETQYF. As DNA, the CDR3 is TGTGCCAGCAGCCCCTGGACTAGCGGGGGATCCGTTGAGACCCAGTACTTC.